The present entry profiles one T cell receptor beta chain with its context. Clones were sequenced by immunoSEQ multiplex PCR, and TCRdb holds only the in-frame ones, with some missing. The sample records about 40,000 clones, approximately 91% being singletons. This sample was taken from a study of T cell changes during pregnancy in multiple sclerosis. The CDR3 is 14 amino acids. CDR1 is MGHDK and CDR2 is SYGVNS in the germline V gene. Trimming left V 5 bases short and J 6 bases short, with 11 bases between. The TCR sequence derives from a female donor with multiple sclerosis, enrolled in a pregnancy study. This material consisted of CD8+ T cells from peripheral blood mononuclear cells, taken in the first trimester of pregnancy. V usage is TRBV25-1 and J usage is TRBJ1-6; D call uncertain. Written as DNA, the CDR3 is TGTGCCAGCAGTCCACAAGTCCCTAATTCACCCCTCCACTTT. Amino acid sequence: CASSPQVPNSPLHF.